One and the same sample provided the 22 T cell receptor beta chains below, sequenced in a study of blood T cell repertoires in COVID-19. Assay used: immunoSEQ multiplex PCR; TCRdb lists only in-frame clones, some missing. The table has fewer than 350,000 clones, around 88% seen once. Sample: PBMCs or T cells enriched from blood (not recorded which). Every receptor here comes from a middle-aged woman who had recovered from COVID-19.

V usage is TRBV5-6 and J usage is TRBJ1-6; TRBD1 might be the D (6 bases). The length of the CDR3 is 15 residues. Deletions cut 0 bases from V and 4 bases from J, with 8 bases between. Per germline, CDR1 SGHDT and CDR2 YYEEEE. The CDR3 is CASSLEGQYNSPLHF. The CDR3 region has the DNA TGTGCCAGCAGCTTGGAGGGACAATATAATTCACCCCTCCACTTT.

This clone was detected once. The rearrangement uses TRBV18 and TRBJ2-2; D gene ambiguous. There are 15 residues in the CDR3. Germline CDR1 KGHSH, CDR2 LQKENI. Trimming pared 2 bases from V and 4 bases from J, leaving 11 bases between. As DNA, the CDR3 is TGTGCCAGCTCACCAAATGTCAGAGGCACCGGGGAGCTGTTTTTT. Its protein product is CASSPNVRGTGELFF.

The chain joins TRBV28 to TRBJ1-1; the D gene is possibly TRBD1 (5 bases). CDR1 MDHEN and CDR2 SYDVKM come from the germline V gene. CDR3 length: 14 amino acids. Trimming took off 7 bases at V and 4 bases at J, with 16 bases between the two ends. The CDR3 sequence: CASKAPQGGTEAFF. CDR3 nucleotides: TGTGCCAGCAAGGCCCCGCAGGGAGGCACTGAAGCTTTCTTT.

This clone has a single count. The J gene is TRBJ2-2, the V gene TRBV7-9; D is undetermined. Germline assignment: CDR1 SEHNR and CDR2 FQNEAQ (reference sequence). The CDR3 runs 15 residues. Trimming pared 5 bases from V and 1 base from J, leaving 11 bases between. CDR3 loop: CASSVPRQNTGELFF. Written as DNA, the CDR3 is TGTGCCAGCAGCGTCCCGAGACAGAACACCGGGGAGCTGTTTTTT.

The chain is built from TRBV3-1 (or the pseudogene TRBV3-2) and TRBJ2-4; TRBD1 might be the D (6 bases). The V gene lost 2 bases and the J gene lost 7 bases, with 12 bases spanning the gap. The CDR3 runs to 14 residues. Germline V gene sequence: CDR1 LGHDT, CDR2 YNNKEL (reference sequence). In DNA form, the CDR3 reads TGTGCCAGCAGCCAACAGGGGATCGGGAACATTCAGTACTTC. This sequence encodes CASSQQGIGNIQYF.

V usage is TRBV7-2 and J usage is TRBJ2-5, with 9 nucleotides matching TRBD1. The CDR3 spans 15 residues. With 4 bases clipped from V and 2 bases from J, the junction kept 5 bases outside the gene matches. Germline loops: CDR1 SGHTA, CDR2 FQGNSA. The CDR3, as DNA: TGTGCCAGCAGCTGGGGGACAGGGCGGCAAGAGACCCAGTACTTC. It specifies CASSWGTGRQETQYF.

This clone has just one count. The chain links TRBV29-1 to TRBJ1-5; 10 bases are a match to TRBD1. The trim removed 4 bases at V and 0 bases at J, leaving 0 bases unmatched. Germline lookup yields CDR1 SQVTM and CDR2 ANQGSEA. The CDR3 contains 14 residues. As DNA, the CDR3 is TGCAGCGTTGGGGACAGGGGTAGCAATCAGCCCCAGCATTTT. Encoded protein: CSVGDRGSNQPQHF.

V is TRBV11-2 and J is TRBJ1-2, with 9 bases aligning to TRBD1. The V segment lost 5 bases and the J segment 3 bases; nucleotides outside the gene matches: 10. The CDR3 is 16 amino acids. Germline CDR1 SGHAT, CDR2 FQNNGV. CDR3 sequence reads: CASSTRDRDRYYGYTF. The CDR3 DNA reads as TGTGCCAGCAGCACTCGGGACAGGGATCGGTACTATGGCTACACCTTC.

The chain uses TRBV7-2 and TRBJ2-5; TRBD2 is a possible D gene (6 bases). This CDR3 spans 14 amino acids. Germline V gives CDR1 SGHTA, CDR2 FQGNSA. V was pared by 5 bases and J by 5 bases, with 15 bases between. Here the CDR3 DNA reads TGTGCCAGCAGCCCGCGGAGGGATCGGGAGACCCAGTACTTC. Protein product: CASSPRRDRETQYF.

This chain uses TRBV7-9 with TRBJ2-5; 9 nucleotides agree with TRBD2. The CDR3 spans 16 residues. Germline values: CDR1 SEHNR, CDR2 FQNEAQ (reference sequence). V lost 7 bases, J lost 2 bases, and 11 bases stayed unmatched. The CDR3 region has the DNA TGTGCCAGCACCTGGAGGGCGGGAGGGGAGCAAGAGACCCAGTACTTC. This codes for CASTWRAGGEQETQYF.

This chain links TRBV11-1 with TRBJ2-7; 9 bases are shared with TRBD1. The CDR3 is 15 residues long. Germline-derived CDR1 and CDR2 are SGHAT and FQDESV (reference sequence). V shed 7 bases and J 6 bases; nucleotides not matched to a gene: 13. The CDR3 DNA reads TGTGCCAGCAAGGCAGCGGGGACAGGGAACTTCGAGCAGTACTTC. Translated, it gives CASKAAGTGNFEQYF.

V is TRBV28 and J is TRBJ1-2; 9 nucleotides align to TRBD1. The germline CDR1 and CDR2 sequences are MDHEN and SYDVKM. J lost 2 bases, V lost 2 bases, and 0 bases had no gene match. This CDR3 contains 14 residues. CDR3 region: CASSLGTGNYGYTF. The CDR3, as DNA: TGTGCCAGCAGTTTAGGGACAGGGAACTATGGCTACACCTTC.

The chain joins TRBV7-2 to TRBJ2-1; D might be TRBD1 (6 bases). Germline loops: CDR1 SGHTA, CDR2 FQGNSA. V dropped 6 bases and J dropped 7 bases, with 13 bases sitting between them. This CDR3 spans 13 amino acids. The DNA for the CDR3 is TGTGCCAGCAGGTTTTTTCAGGGGAATGAGCAGTTCTTC. Its translation: CASRFFQGNEQFF. The variable domain in full, with the rest retrieved from reference TRBV7-2 and TRBJ2-1, is GAGVSQSPSNKVTEKGKDVELRCDPISGHTALYWYRQSLGQGLEFLIYFQGNSAPDKSGLPSDRFSAERTGGSVSTLTIQRTQQEDSAVYLCASRFFQGNEQFFGPGTRLTVL.

The V and J genes are TRBV19 and TRBJ1-3, with 9 bases fitting TRBD1. With V trimmed by 5 bases and J by 5 bases, 7 bases remained unmatched. Germline assignment: CDR1 LNHDA and CDR2 SQIVND (reference sequence). The CDR3 extends over 15 amino acids. CDR3 residues: CASSDTGTGRNTIYF. The CDR3 DNA reads as TGTGCCAGTAGTGATACCGGGACAGGGCGAAACACCATATATTTT. Drawing the rest from reference TRBV19 and TRBJ1-3, the complete variable domain is DGGITQSPKYLFRKEGQNVTLSCEQNLNHDAMYWYRQDPGQGLRLIYYSQIVNDFQKGDIAEGYSVSREKKESFPLTVTSAQKNPTAFYLCASSDTGTGRNTIYFGEGSWLTVV.

V is TRBV25-1 and J is TRBJ1-2; 7 nucleotides agree with TRBD1. The CDR3 runs 16 residues. The junction had 11 bases not matched to a gene; V was cut back by 2 bases and J by 5 bases. The germline V gene encodes CDR1 MGHDK and CDR2 SYGVNS. CDR3 protein: CASSEPGQTGRYGYTF. The CDR3 DNA reads TGTGCCAGCAGTGAACCGGGACAGACAGGGCGGTATGGCTACACCTTC.

The V call is TRBV10-3, the J call TRBJ1-2; 7 bases align to TRBD1. V shed 0 bases, J shed 6 bases, and the junction held 10 bases outside the gene matches. The CDR3 is made up of 16 amino acids. CDR1 is ENHRY and CDR2 is SYGVKD in the germline V gene. The CDR3 DNA reads as TGTGCCATCAGTGAGTCGTTAGGGGGCGAGGTAGATGGCTACACCTTC. It specifies CAISESLGGEVDGYTF.

The chain joins TRBV11-1 to TRBJ2-3, with 7 nucleotides matching TRBD2. Germline-derived CDR1 and CDR2 are SGHAT and FQDESV (reference sequence). V lost 2 bases to trimming and J lost 2 bases; unmatched junction nucleotides: 4. The CDR3 runs to 15 residues. CDR3 residues: CASSLRSGNTDTQYF. The CDR3, as DNA: TGTGCCAGCAGCTTACGGAGCGGGAACACAGATACGCAGTATTTT. The full variable domain, its missing parts supplied by reference TRBV11-1 and TRBJ2-3, is EAEVAQSPRYKITEKSQAVAFWCDPISGHATLYWYRQILGQGPELLVQFQDESVVDDSQLPKDRFSAERLKGVDSTLKIQPAELGDSAMYLCASSLRSGNTDTQYFGPGTRLTVL.

V usage is TRBV7-6 and J usage is TRBJ2-2, with D perhaps matching TRBD2 (5 bases). Trimming removed 1 base from V and 6 bases from J, with 6 bases in between. CDR3 length: 13 residues. Germline CDR1 is SGHVS and CDR2 is FNYEAQ. The DNA of the CDR3 is TGTGCCAGCAGCTTAGTGGAGGCCGGGGAGCTGTTTTTT. This encodes CASSLVEAGELFF. The variable domain in full, with the rest retrieved from reference TRBV7-6 and TRBJ2-2, is GAGVSQSPRYKVTKRGQDVALRCDPISGHVSLYWYRQALGQGPEFLTYFNYEAQQDKSGLPNDRFSAERPEGSISTLTIQRTEQRDSAMYRCASSLVEAGELFFGEGSRLTVL.

The chain combines TRBV9 with TRBJ2-2; 11 bases map to TRBD2. The germline gives CDR1 SGDLS, CDR2 YYNGEE. CDR3 size: 17 residues. The V gene end was trimmed by 1 base and the J gene end by 6 bases; junction bases not matched to a gene: 8. In DNA form, the CDR3 reads TGTGCCAGCAGCGTATTTAGCGGGAGGGCCCGCGCCGGGGAGCTGTTTTTT. This codes for CASSVFSGRARAGELFF.

This clone was recorded only once. The rearrangement uses TRBV27 and TRBJ1-2, with TRBD1 matching 8 bases. In germline, CDR1 is MNHEY, CDR2 SMNVEV (reference sequence). V lost 5 bases, J lost 4 bases, and 6 bases stayed unmatched. The CDR3 loop spans 14 amino acids. CDR3 in DNA: TGTGCCAGCAGTCCCGACAGGGGAAGCTATGGCTACACCTTC. This translates into CASSPDRGSYGYTF.

The chain links TRBV5-6 to TRBJ2-1; possible D gene TRBD2, 6 bases. CDR1 SGHDT and CDR2 YYEEEE come from the germline V gene. This CDR3 has 16 residues. Trimming removed 1 base from V and 0 bases from J, with 11 bases in between. The CDR3 sequence: CASSLTRGYSYNEQFF. As DNA, the CDR3 is TGTGCCAGCAGCTTGACGCGGGGTTACTCCTACAATGAGCAGTTCTTC.

This clone was detected only once. V gene TRBV7-3 combines with J gene TRBJ2-7; D is undetermined. Germline V gives CDR1 SGHTA, CDR2 FQGTGA. The length of the CDR3 is 14 residues. The ends were cut back, 5 bases at V and 4 bases at J, with 15 bases in the middle. CDR3 DNA: TGTGCCAGCAGCCTCCCACGATTTAGTTACGAGCAGTACTTC. This gives the protein CASSLPRFSYEQYF.